The 5 T cell receptor beta chains reported below all come from one sample, sequenced in a study of metastatic and nonmetastatic thyroid tumors. TCRdb re-called the PCR reads via MiXCR. The sample lists around 18,000 clones, under 15% occurring once. Thyroid surgery was preceded by no treatment in any patient. Sequenced sample: tumor tissue. These receptors came from a female donor with papillary thyroid cancer or a benign thyroid nodule (not recorded which). Some clones in this sample may be carry-over from other donors' samples.

This clone was detected many times. This sequence joins TRBV5-6 and TRBJ2-6; D unclear. V dropped 1 base and J dropped 1 base, with 3 bases sitting between them. Per germline, CDR1 SGHDT and CDR2 YYEEEE. The CDR3 totals 14 residues. This CDR3 reads CASSLISGANVLTF. CDR3 DNA: TGTGCCAGCAGCTTGATTTCTGGGGCCAACGTCCTGACTTTC. Together with reference TRBV5-6 and TRBJ2-6, the CDR3 gives the full variable domain: DAGVTQSPTHLIKTRGQQVTLRCSPKSGHDTVSWYQQALGQGPQFIFQYYEEEERQRGNFPDRFSGHQFPNYSSELNVNALLLGDSALYLCASSLISGANVLTFGAGSRLTVL.

This clone has a count of ten or more. The rearrangement links TRBV14 to TRBJ2-7, with no clear D. The CDR3 spans 13 residues. The germline gives CDR1 SGHDN, CDR2 FVKESK. V lost 1 base, J lost 5 bases, and 9 bases lay in between. The CDR3 DNA is TGTGCCAGCAGCCAAGCTCTCCGAAACGAGCAGTACTTC. Translation gives CASSQALRNEQYF.

There are many counts of this clone. V gene TRBV7-9 combines with J gene TRBJ2-5; a weak D match, TRBD2 (6 bases). The CDR3 totals 14 residues. V was cut by 5 bases and J by 5 bases, with 15 bases left in between. Germline assignment: CDR1 SEHNR and CDR2 FQNEAQ (reference sequence). In DNA form, the CDR3 reads TGTGCCAGCAGCACCTCCGGGACTCCTGAGACCCAGTACTTC. This sequence encodes CASSTSGTPETQYF.

The V gene is TRBV20-1, the J gene TRBJ2-7, with 7 bases fitting TRBD2. Unmatched junction bases numbered 16, after V lost 2 bases and J lost 0 bases. This CDR3 comprises 18 residues. Germline assignment: CDR1 DFQATT and CDR2 SNEGSKA (reference sequence). CDR3 sequence: CSARLGGDPRITSYEQYF. CDR3 coding DNA: TGCAGTGCTAGATTGGGGGGGGACCCCCGGATTACCTCCTACGAGCAGTACTTC.

This clone has ten or more counts. The V and J genes are TRBV7-2 and TRBJ2-3, with D possibly being TRBD2 (5 bases). CDR3 length: 14 residues. Germline values: CDR1 SGHTA, CDR2 FQGNSA. Between the trimmed V and J ends, which lost 5 bases and 0 bases, there was a span of 9 bases. CDR3 region: CASSTGLSTDTQYF. CDR3 sequence (DNA): TGTGCCAGCAGCACCGGACTGAGCACAGATACGCAGTATTTT. Complete variable domain (other parts from reference TRBV7-2 and TRBJ2-3): GAGVSQSPSNKVTEKGKDVELRCDPISGHTALYWYRQSLGQGLEFLIYFQGNSAPDKSGLPSDRFSAERTGGSVSTLTIQRTQQEDSAVYLCASSTGLSTDTQYFGPGTRLTVL.